This TCR beta chain was found in a study of OX40 agonist ivuxolimab in advanced cancers. With respect to this clone: Its antigen remains unidentified.

The CDR3 runs to 15 residues. The V gene's germline CDR1 is MNHEY and CDR2 SMNVEV (reference sequence). Trimming removed 1 base at V and 3 bases at J, with 9 bases between. Findings and caveats of the study: By week 6 at 0.1 to 3.0 mg/kg, blood CD4+ and CD8+ T cells had expanded clonally.

Sequencing was performed with immunoSEQ multiplex PCR; in TCRdb, only in-frame clones are kept and a portion is missing. Found here are 15,000 to 20,000 clones, approximately 80% of them singletons; the top ten hold about 12%. Sequencing was performed on CD4+ or CD8+ T cells sorted from blood, taken in a trial of the OX40 agonist ivuxolimab. This sequence originates from an adult with an advanced solid tumor such as melanoma, head and neck, liver or kidney cancer. V gene TRBV27 combines with J gene TRBJ2-2; no definite D call. The CDR3 region is CASSLLPLDTGELFF. The CDR3 DNA sequence: TGTGCCAGCAGTTTATTACCCCTCGACACCGGGGAGCTGTTTTTT.